The rows below give T cell receptor beta chains drawn from one sample of a study of T cells in Graves' hyperthyroidism and ophthalmopathy. Each CDR3 protein is one row after TCRdb ran MiXCR on the multiplex PCR reads. This sample has around 420,000 distinct CDR3 sequences, with roughly an eighth found just once. Sequencing was carried out using blood. These receptors all come from a woman between 18 and 30 years old with Graves' hyperthyroidism. Each CDR3 is given with its conserved first and last residue. The order of the fields is J gene, clone size, V gene, D gene, CDR3 protein, CDR3 DNA. A D gene is named only where the DNA matches it firmly. For some rows the clone size is stated as once, few or many, or as a class when expanded; others skip it.

TRBJ2-1	many	TRBV19	NA	CASSRDHYNEQFF	TGTGCCAGTAGTAGGGACCACTACAATGAGCAGTTCTTC
TRBJ2-7	NA	TRBV7-2	TRBD2	CASSLVGGSTSYEQYF	TGTGCCAGCAGCTTAGTTGGCGGGAGCACCTCCTACGAGCAGTACTTC
TRBJ1-1	NA	TRBV6-5	NA	CASSYSAAGRGEATEAFF	TGTGCCAGCAGTTACTCAGCGGCGGGGAGAGGGGAGGCTACTGAAGCTTTCTTT
TRBJ2-2	many	TRBV6-2/TRBV6-3	TRBD1	CASTVNEEPGQEDTGELFF	TGTGCCAGTACCGTTAACGAAGAACCGGGACAGGAGGACACCGGGGAGCTGTTTTTT
TRBJ1-2	few	TRBV6-1	NA	CASWRVDYGYTF	TGTGCCAGCTGGCGGGTTGACTATGGCTACACCTTC
TRBJ2-1	many	TRBV2	TRBD2	CASIPGLAGGYNEQFF	TGTGCCAGCATACCTGGCCTAGCGGGAGGCTACAATGAGCAGTTCTTC
TRBJ1-4	many	TRBV4-1	NA	CASSLLDSENNEKLFF	TGCGCCAGCAGCCTACTAGACAGCGAAAATAATGAAAAACTGTTTTTT
TRBJ2-1	many	TRBV27	TRBD1	CASSNRDRGVNEQFF	TGTGCCAGCAGTAACCGGGACAGGGGTGTAAATGAGCAGTTCTTC
TRBJ1-1	many	TRBV28	NA	CASSISQTEAFF	TGTGCCAGCAGTATCTCACAGACAGAAGCTTTCTTT
TRBJ2-3	few	TRBV7-9	TRBD2	CASSSSGTSGTDTQYF	TGTGCCAGCAGCAGCTCCGGAACTAGCGGCACAGATACGCAGTATTTT
TRBJ2-1	many	TRBV20-1	TRBD2	CSARGRADEQFF	TGCAGTGCCAGAGGGAGGGCTGATGAGCAGTTCTTC
TRBJ1-4	few	TRBV3-1	TRBD1	CASSQVGTANEKLFF	TGTGCCAGCAGCCAAGTAGGGACAGCTAATGAAAAACTGTTTTTT
TRBJ2-2	many	TRBV27	NA	CASAVLIQGGELFF	TGTGCCAGCGCGGTCCTCATCCAGGGCGGGGAGCTGTTTTTT
TRBJ2-1	NA	TRBV30	TRBD1	CAWGTGRDYNEQFF	TGTGCCTGGGGGACAGGGAGGGATTACAATGAGCAGTTCTTC
TRBJ1-1	many	TRBV20-1	NA	CSAPPRVLNTEAFF	TGCAGTGCTCCTCCCAGGGTACTGAACACTGAAGCTTTCTTT
TRBJ1-4	few	TRBV20-1	TRBD1	CSARAMTGDDEKLFF	TGCAGTGCTAGAGCCATGACAGGGGATGACGAAAAACTGTTTTTT
TRBJ2-4	few	TRBV18	NA	CASSPRNLDIQYF	TGTGCCAGCTCACCGCGAAACCTAGACATTCAGTACTTC
TRBJ2-5	NA	TRBV4-2	NA	CASKGWGDQETQYF	TGTGCCAGCAAAGGGTGGGGGGACCAAGAGACCCAGTACTTC
TRBJ2-7	few	TRBV12-3/TRBV12-4	NA	CASSFQTSPGNNEQYF	TGTGCCAGCAGTTTCCAGACTAGTCCGGGGAACAACGAGCAGTACTTC
TRBJ1-1	many	TRBV7-2	TRBD1	CASGRQGGTEAFF	TGTGCCAGCGGAAGACAGGGGGGCACTGAAGCTTTCTTT
TRBJ2-7	many	TRBV20-1	NA	CSARDKTDYEQYF	TGCAGTGCTAGAGATAAGACAGACTACGAGCAGTACTTC
TRBJ2-3	few	TRBV6-1	NA	CASTQPGLHGGTDTQYF	TGTGCCAGCACCCAACCCGGACTTCACGGGGGCACAGATACGCAGTATTTT
TRBJ2-1	many	TRBV11-2	TRBD1	CASRWGQGKDYNEQFF	TGTGCCAGCAGATGGGGACAGGGTAAAGACTACAATGAGCAGTTCTTC
TRBJ1-1	NA	TRBV6-5	NA	CASSSRERNTEAFF	TGTGCCAGCAGTTCGAGAGAGAGGAACACTGAAGCTTTCTTT
TRBJ2-5	NA	TRBV18	NA	CASSPSGGQGTQYF	TGTGCCAGCTCACCCTCCGGGGGCCAAGGGACCCAGTACTTC
TRBJ2-2	NA	TRBV28	NA	CASSLERRSLFF	TGTGCCAGCAGTTTGGAACGGAGGAGTCTGTTTTTT
TRBJ1-3	few	TRBV28	NA	CASSSSLVYIHF	TGTGCCAGCAGTTCGTCGTTGGTGTATATTCATTTT
TRBJ2-3	many	TRBV30	NA	CAWSFPGPQADTQYF	TGTGCCTGGAGTTTCCCGGGACCACAAGCAGATACGCAGTATTTT
TRBJ2-3	NA	TRBV29-1	NA	CSPWLGTDTQYF	TGCAGCCCCTGGCTAGGCACAGATACGCAGTATTTT
TRBJ1-1	many	TRBV11-2	NA	CASSLVETGISGTEAFF	TGTGCCAGCAGCTTAGTGGAGACAGGCATCAGTGGCACTGAAGCTTTCTTT
TRBJ2-1	NA	TRBV11-2	TRBD2	CASSLDRRETNEQFF	TGTGCCAGCAGCTTAGATAGGCGGGAGACAAATGAGCAGTTCTTC
TRBJ1-1	many	TRBV6-5	TRBD1	CASSYSGTGVNEAFF	TGTGCCAGCAGTTACTCGGGGACAGGGGTTAATGAAGCTTTCTTT
TRBJ2-2	NA	TRBV19	NA	CASSMVGPANTGELFF	TGTGCCAGTAGTATGGTGGGACCCGCGAACACCGGGGAGCTGTTTTTT
TRBJ1-2	NA	TRBV7-2	NA	CASSQTPGPPGRGYGYTF	TGTGCCAGCAGCCAGACCCCGGGACCCCCGGGACGGGGTTATGGCTACACCTTC
TRBJ2-2	few	TRBV28	NA	CASSWRSGELFF	TGTGCCAGCAGTTGGCGTTCCGGGGAGCTGTTTTTT
TRBJ1-6	few	TRBV25-1	TRBD1	CASSARTGQISPLHF	TGTGCCAGCAGTGCCCGGACGGGACAGATCTCACCCCTCCACTTT
TRBJ2-7	many	TRBV6-5	TRBD2	CASSYSIASGTYEQYF	TGTGCCAGCAGTTACTCGATCGCTAGCGGGACCTACGAGCAGTACTTC
TRBJ1-6	many	TRBV5-5	NA	CASSQITGTPLHF	TGTGCCAGCAGCCAAATAACAGGGACACCCCTCCACTTT
TRBJ1-1	NA	TRBV12-5	NA	CASGLGQNTEAFF	TGTGCTAGTGGTTTGGGACAGAACACTGAAGCTTTCTTT
TRBJ2-7	many	TRBV5-1	NA	CASSLVGIAGRNSYEQYF	TGCGCCAGCAGCTTGGTGGGGATTGCTGGCCGAAACTCCTACGAGCAGTACTTC
TRBJ2-3	few	TRBV7-8	NA	CASSLATGWADTQYF	TGTGCCAGCAGCTTAGCCACGGGCTGGGCAGATACGCAGTATTTT
TRBJ1-5	many	TRBV7-8	TRBD1	CASSLDSGGWQPQHF	TGTGCCAGCAGCTTAGACTCAGGGGGCTGGCAGCCCCAGCATTTT
TRBJ1-6	many	TRBV5-1	NA	CASSLDRKNSPLHF	TGCGCCAGCAGCCTTGACAGGAAGAATTCACCCCTCCACTTT
TRBJ2-7	NA	TRBV19	NA	CASSTPGISYEQYF	TGTGCCAGTAGTACTCCCGGGATCTCCTACGAGCAGTACTTC
TRBJ1-1	few	TRBV30	NA	CAWSAGGRTEAFF	TGTGCCTGGAGCGCGGGGGGACGCACTGAAGCTTTCTTT
TRBJ1-1	few	TRBV7-8	TRBD1	CAGSLADRARTEAFF	TGTGCCGGCAGCTTGGCGGACAGGGCGAGGACTGAAGCTTTCTTT
TRBJ1-1	many	TRBV7-2	NA	CASSLGTFLNTEAFF	TGTGCCAGCAGCTTGGGGACTTTTTTGAACACTGAAGCTTTCTTT
TRBJ2-2	NA	TRBV4-1	NA	CASSQDRSRAGELFF	TGCGCCAGCAGCCAAGATCGTAGCAGGGCCGGGGAGCTGTTTTTT
TRBJ1-4	many	TRBV18	NA	CASSPIYPSSNEKLFF	TGTGCCAGCTCACCAATCTACCCATCGAGTAATGAAAAACTGTTTTTT
TRBJ2-5	few	TRBV24-1	NA	CATSDFMGGETQYF	TGTGCCACCAGTGATTTTATGGGCGGGGAGACCCAGTACTTC
TRBJ2-1	NA	TRBV19	TRBD2	CASSKFGTSPGGYNEQFF	TGTGCCAGTAGCAAGTTCGGGACTAGCCCCGGAGGATACAATGAGCAGTTCTTC
TRBJ2-7	many	TRBV28	TRBD1	CASSRQGAAVRHEQYF	TGTGCCAGCAGTCGACAGGGGGCTGCGGTCCGGCACGAGCAGTACTTC
TRBJ2-1	NA	TRBV11-3	TRBD1	CASSLDGPGQGVDEQFF	TGTGCCAGCAGCTTAGACGGACCGGGACAGGGAGTCGATGAGCAGTTCTTC